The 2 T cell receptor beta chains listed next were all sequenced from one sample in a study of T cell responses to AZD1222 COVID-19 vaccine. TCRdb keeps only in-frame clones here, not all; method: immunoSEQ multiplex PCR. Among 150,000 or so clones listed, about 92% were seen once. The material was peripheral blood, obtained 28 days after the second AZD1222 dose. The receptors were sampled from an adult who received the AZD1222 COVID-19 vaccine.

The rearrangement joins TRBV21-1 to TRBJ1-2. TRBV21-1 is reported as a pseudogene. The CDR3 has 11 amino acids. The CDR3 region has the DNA TGTGCCAGCAACCAAGCAACCGAGCACACCTTC. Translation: CASNQATEHTF.

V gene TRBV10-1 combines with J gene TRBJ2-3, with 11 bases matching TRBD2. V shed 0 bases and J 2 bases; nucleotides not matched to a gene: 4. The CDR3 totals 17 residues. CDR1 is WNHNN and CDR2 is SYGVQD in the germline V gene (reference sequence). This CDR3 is CASSESVSGGDTDTQYF. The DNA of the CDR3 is TGCGCCAGCAGTGAGTCCGTTAGCGGGGGGGACACAGATACGCAGTATTTT.